The 21 T cell receptor beta chains below all came from one sample that was sequenced in a study of T cell repertoires in cytomegalovirus infection. TCRdb re-analysed the reads in MiXCR, keeping a single row per CDR3 protein. The data contain fewer than 550,000 distinct CDR3 sequences, more than 15% of them singletons. Specimen: CD8+ T cells from PBMCs. The source is a human donor in good health (CMV status not recorded). Some clones in this sample may be carry-over from other donors' samples.

This chain links TRBV20-1 with TRBJ1-1; D is perhaps TRBD1 (6 bases). V lost 3 bases, J lost 2 bases, and 16 bases lay in between. CDR3 length equals 15 residues. Germline assignment: CDR1 DFQATT and CDR2 SNEGSKA (reference sequence). The CDR3 region has the DNA TGCAGTGCTAGCGTACGGGGGCAGCGAAACACTGAAGCTTTCTTT. It encodes CSASVRGQRNTEAFF.

In this sample, this clonotype turned up a few times. The gene calls are TRBV25-1 and TRBJ1-1; D is ambiguous. V lost 3 bases and J 1 base, leaving 15 bases between the germline ends. CDR1 is MGHDK, CDR2 SYGVNS, per germline. This CDR3 has 16 amino acids. CDR3 bases: TGTGCCAGCAGTGACCGGGCAAAGAAGGGGAACACTGAAGCTTTCTTT. It yields the protein CASSDRAKKGNTEAFF.

This clonotype was seen a single time. The rearrangement joins TRBV7-2 to TRBJ2-5; D may be TRBD2 (6 bases). The CDR3 runs 16 residues. CDR1 is SGHTA, CDR2 FQGNSA, per germline. The ends were cut back, 5 bases at V and 13 bases at J, with 29 bases in the middle. CDR3: CASSPTVTSIQETTYF. CDR3 DNA sequence: TGTGCCAGCAGCCCTACCGTGACTAGTATCCAAGAGACCACGTACTTC.

The CDR3 DNA reads TGTGCCAGCAGTTCCCCAGGACAGGGGATCTTTGTCACCGGGGAGCTGTTTTTT. The encoded protein is CASSSPGQGIFVTGELFF. The chain employs TRBV6-2 or TRBV6-3 and TRBJ2-2, with 9 bases matching TRBD1. This CDR3 spans 18 amino acids. V lost 4 bases to trimming and J lost 4 bases; unmatched junction nucleotides: 13. Germline lookup yields CDR1 MNHEY and CDR2 SVGEGT.

This clonotype appeared many times. V gene TRBV7-9 combines with J gene TRBJ2-1; D is unresolved. The germline gives CDR1 SEHNR, CDR2 FQNEAQ (reference sequence). The germline V and J ends were trimmed by 5 bases and 8 bases, with 7 bases remaining between them. The CDR3 loop spans 11 amino acids. CDR3 in amino acids: CASSPGYEQFF. Written as DNA, the CDR3 is TGTGCCAGCAGCCCCGGATATGAGCAGTTCTTC.

This clonotype was seen ten or more times. The chain joins TRBV12-3 or TRBV12-4 to TRBJ2-5, with a possible D match to TRBD2 (7 bases). The CDR3 is 17 amino acids. The V end was cut by 2 bases, the J end by 5 bases, with 21 bases between. CDR3 region: CASSLRGGGKEGETQYF. The CDR3 bases are TGTGCCAGCAGTTTAAGGGGAGGGGGAAAGGAGGGGGAGACCCAGTACTTC.

The chain has TRBV6-5 and TRBJ2-2; TRBD1 aligns across 8 bases. Germline V gene sequence: CDR1 MNHEY, CDR2 SVGAGI. Unmatched junction bases numbered 7, after V lost 6 bases and J lost 1 base. This CDR3 has 16 amino acids. Here the CDR3 reads CASSFTGTGNTGELFF. In nucleotides, the CDR3 is TGTGCCAGCAGCTTTACCGGGACAGGGAACACCGGGGAGCTGTTTTTT.

There are many counts of this clonotype. As DNA, the CDR3 is TGTGCCAGCAGTTACTGGACAGGGGACAATCAGCCCCAGCATTTT. Translated: CASSYWTGDNQPQHF. This rearrangement joins TRBV6-6 to TRBJ1-5; 9 bases fit TRBD1. In germline, CDR1 is MNHNY, CDR2 SVGAGI (reference sequence). The CDR3 runs to 15 residues. The V and J ends lost 1 base and 3 bases, in that order; junction bases with no gene match: 1.

This clonotype has at least ten counts. The chain is built from TRBV4-1 and TRBJ2-1; D is possibly TRBD1 (5 bases). The CDR3 totals 12 residues. Trimming took 5 bases from V and 7 from J, leaving 9 bases between them. The germline gives CDR1 MGHRA, CDR2 YSYEKL. CDR3 in amino acids: CASSKTGNEQFF. Here the CDR3 DNA reads TGCGCCAGCAGCAAAACAGGAAATGAGCAGTTCTTC.

Ten or more counts support this clonotype. This chain connects TRBV10-3 to TRBJ2-7; 9 nucleotides match TRBD1. Losses at the gene ends were 2 bases for V and 5 bases for J; bases not matched to a gene: 7. CDR3 length equals 15 residues. The V gene's germline CDR1 is ENHRY and CDR2 SYGVKD. CDR3 in amino acids: CAISEGGTGLHEQYF. The CDR3 DNA follows: TGTGCCATCAGTGAGGGAGGGACAGGGCTACACGAGCAGTACTTC.

The chain carries TRBV9 and TRBJ2-3, with TRBD2 matching over 7 bases. The ends lost 2 bases at V and 3 bases at J; junction bases unmatched: 6. CDR3 size: 15 residues. In germline, CDR1 is SGDLS, CDR2 YYNGEE. CDR3 protein: CASSVSGTTTDTQYF. CDR3 bases: TGTGCCAGCAGCGTCTCCGGGACTACAACAGATACGCAGTATTTT.

As concerns this clonotype: Because the CDR3 is missing its conserved closing phenylalanine or tryptophan, this is likely a read error. The DNA is left out, because the CDR3 cannot be placed on it with certainty; the CDR3 is given as TCRdb lists it. V is TRBV6-1 and J is TRBJ2-1; the table's D call, TRBD2, was not checked against the DNA. The length of the CDR3 is 15 amino acids, counting both ends. Germline CDR1 MNHNS, CDR2 SASEGT. The CDR3 here is CASSYSSGGRNEQVL.

The V gene is TRBV9, the J gene TRBJ2-6; D unresolved. Trimming cost V 3 bases and J 2 bases, with 3 bases left between them. The CDR3 spans 13 residues. The germline V gene encodes CDR1 SGDLS and CDR2 YYNGEE. The CDR3 reads CASSGAGANVLTF. CDR3 DNA: TGTGCCAGCAGCGGAGCTGGGGCCAACGTCCTGACTTTC.

In this sample, this clonotype turned up a few times. The CDR3: CASSPGLEQFF. In nucleotides, the CDR3 is TGTGCCAGCAGTCCAGGACTTGAGCAGTTCTTC. The chain has TRBV12-3 or TRBV12-4 and TRBJ2-1; tentative D call: TRBD2 (5 bases). V lost 5 bases to trimming and J lost 9 bases, with 8 bases between them. This CDR3 region has 11 residues.

The J gene is TRBJ2-1, the V gene TRBV11-2, with 7 bases matching TRBD2. This CDR3 is 12 amino acids long. J gave up 9 bases and V 7 bases, and 6 bases lay outside the gene matches. CDR1 and CDR2 from the germline V gene are SGHAT and FQNNGV. CDR3 DNA sequence: TGTGCCAGCACCCTGGGACTAAGTGAGCAGTTCTTC. It encodes CASTLGLSEQFF.

The chain has TRBV29-1 and TRBJ2-1, with D hard to call. The CDR3 totals 15 residues. Trimming removed 0 bases from V and 0 bases from J, with 9 bases in between. Germline V gene lookup returns CDR1 SQVTM and CDR2 ANQGSEA. The CDR3 DNA sequence: TGCAGCGTTGAAGATGAGGCTAGCTCCTACAATGAGCAGTTCTTC. Protein sequence: CSVEDEASSYNEQFF.

Comments on this clonotype: It is likely a read error, because the conserved phenylalanine at the end of the CDR3 is missing. The chain employs TRBV19 and TRBJ1-2, with TRBD1 identical over 7 bases. The germline V gene encodes CDR1 LNHDA and CDR2 SQIVND (reference sequence). V was pared by 4 bases and J by 0 bases, with 8 bases of the junction left unmatched. The CDR3 has 16 amino acids. As DNA, the CDR3 is TGTGCCAGTAGTACCGACCGGGACAGCCCTAACTATGGCTACACCTTA. Translating it yields CASSTDRDSPNYGYTL.

Only a few counts were recorded for this clonotype. The chain recombines TRBV19 with TRBJ1-1, with 9 bases identical to TRBD1. J was trimmed by 5 bases and V by 7 bases; bases with no gene match: 8. The V gene's germline CDR1 is LNHDA and CDR2 SQIVND (reference sequence). The CDR3 is made up of 14 amino acids. CDR3 coding DNA: TGTGCCAGTATTAACAGGGGGCTTAATACTGAAGCTTTCTTT. Translating it yields CASINRGLNTEAFF.

This chain links TRBV12-3 or TRBV12-4 with TRBJ1-4, with D perhaps TRBD1 (5 bases). The ends were cut back, 3 bases at V and 8 bases at J, with 10 bases in the middle. The CDR3 runs to 13 residues. CDR3 region: CASSLGRVEKLFF. CDR3 nucleotides: TGTGCCAGCAGTTTGGGGCGGGTGGAAAAACTGTTTTTT.

This clonotype showed up many times. This chain's CDR3 is CASSQRRGSYEQYF. As DNA, the CDR3 is TGTGCCAGCAGCCAACGTAGGGGATCCTACGAGCAGTACTTC. The chain carries TRBV4-2 and TRBJ2-7; a possible D gene is TRBD1 (5 bases). With 2 bases removed from V and 1 base from J, the gap between germline ends came to 9 bases. CDR3 length: 14 amino acids. From germline, CDR1 is LGHNA and CDR2 YNFKEQ.

V is TRBV19 and J is TRBJ2-2, with 7 positions matching TRBD2. V lost 1 base to trimming and J lost 9 bases; unmatched junction nucleotides: 5. Germline CDR1 LNHDA, CDR2 SQIVND (reference sequence). CDR3 size: 14 residues. In nucleotides, the CDR3 is TGTGCCAGTAGTATAGTGAGCGGGACCAGGGAGCTGTTTTTT. This encodes CASSIVSGTRELFF.